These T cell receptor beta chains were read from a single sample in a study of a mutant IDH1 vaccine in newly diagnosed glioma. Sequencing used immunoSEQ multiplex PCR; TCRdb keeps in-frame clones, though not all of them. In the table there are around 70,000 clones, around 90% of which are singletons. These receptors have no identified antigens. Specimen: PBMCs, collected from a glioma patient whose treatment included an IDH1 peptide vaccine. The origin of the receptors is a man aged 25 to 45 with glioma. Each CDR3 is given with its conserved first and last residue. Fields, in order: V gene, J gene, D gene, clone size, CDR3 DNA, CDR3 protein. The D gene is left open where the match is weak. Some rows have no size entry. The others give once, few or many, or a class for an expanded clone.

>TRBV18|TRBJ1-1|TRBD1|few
TGTGCCAGCTCACCTGGACAGGGGGAAGCTTTCTTT
CASSPGQGEAFF
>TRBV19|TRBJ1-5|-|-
TGTGCCAGTAGTATGGGGGTTTATAGCAATCAGCCCCAGCATTTT
CASSMGVYSNQPQHF
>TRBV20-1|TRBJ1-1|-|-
TGCAGTGCTACTACGGACACTGAAGCTTTCTTT
CSATTDTEAFF
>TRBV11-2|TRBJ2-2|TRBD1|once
TGTGCCAGCAGCGTTACAGGGGGAGGCACCGGGGAGCTGTTTTTT
CASSVTGGGTGELFF
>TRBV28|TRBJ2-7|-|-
TGTGCCAGCAGCCCCAGGGTACACGAGCAGTACTTC
CASSPRVHEQYF
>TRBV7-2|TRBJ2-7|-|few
TGTGCCAGCAGCTTCCGGGACACCTACGAGCAGTACTTC
CASSFRDTYEQYF
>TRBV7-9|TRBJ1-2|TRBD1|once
TGTGCCAGCAACCCGACAGGGGGGGTCTATGGCTACACCTTC
CASNPTGGVYGYTF
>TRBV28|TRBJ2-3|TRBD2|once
TGTGCCAGCAGACGGGAGGGCCTAGATACGCAGTATTTT
CASRREGLDTQYF
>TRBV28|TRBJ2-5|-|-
TGTGCCAGCAGTTCAATTGGGTACCAAGAGACCCAGTACTTC
CASSSIGYQETQYF
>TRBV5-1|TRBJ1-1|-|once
TGCGCCAGCAGCTTGCGGTGGTCGCAGGAAAACACTGAAGCTTTCTTT
CASSLRWSQENTEAFF
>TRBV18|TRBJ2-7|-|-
TGTGCCAGCTCACCATTTACAGGGAGCTCCTACGAGCAGTACTTC
CASSPFTGSSYEQYF
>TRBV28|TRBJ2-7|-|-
TGTGCCAGCAGCCGGACAGTGATGTACGAGCAGTACTTC
CASSRTVMYEQYF
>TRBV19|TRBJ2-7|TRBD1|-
TGTGCCAGTAGTCACGGACAGGGGGCTGACGAGCAGTACTTC
CASSHGQGADEQYF
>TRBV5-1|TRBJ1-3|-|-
TGCGCCAGCAGCTTGGCCGGCGGCTCTGGAAACACCATATATTTT
CASSLAGGSGNTIYF
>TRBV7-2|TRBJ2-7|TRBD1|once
TGTGCCAGCAGCTCCGGGGGAGACAGGGGGGTTACCTACGAGCAGTACTTC
CASSSGGDRGVTYEQYF
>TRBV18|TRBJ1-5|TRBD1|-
TGTGCCAGCTCACCTTCGGGACAGGGTAATCAGCCCCAGCATTTT
CASSPSGQGNQPQHF
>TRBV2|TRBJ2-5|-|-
TGTGCCAGCAGTGGGACTAGGGGGAATCACAAGTACTTC
CASSGTRGNHKYF
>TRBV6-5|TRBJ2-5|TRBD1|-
TGTGCCAGCAGTCCCTTGGACAGGGGAGGAGAGACCCAGTACTTC
CASSPLDRGGETQYF
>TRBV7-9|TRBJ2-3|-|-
TGTGCCAGCAGCTTAGGTCGGGATCGGGATACGCAGTATTTT
CASSLGRDRDTQYF
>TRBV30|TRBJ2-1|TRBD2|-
TGTGCCTGGAGTGTATGGCGGGGGGGCCTCAATGAGCAGTTCTTC
CAWSVWRGGLNEQFF
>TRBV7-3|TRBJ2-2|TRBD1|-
TGTGCCAGCAGCTTAGGCGGGACAGGAAGGACCGGGGAGCTGTTTTTT
CASSLGGTGRTGELFF
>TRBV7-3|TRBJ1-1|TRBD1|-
TGTGCCAGCAGCCTGACAGGGGAGGACTCTGAAGCTTTCTTT
CASSLTGEDSEAFF
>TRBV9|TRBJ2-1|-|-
TGTGCCAGCAGCGTAGAGGGGAATGAGCAGTTCTTC
CASSVEGNEQFF
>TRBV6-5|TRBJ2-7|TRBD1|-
TGTGCCAGCAGTCCGGGACAGGGGAAGAGGTACGAGCAGTACTTC
CASSPGQGKRYEQYF
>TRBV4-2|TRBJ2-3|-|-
TGTGCCAGCAGCCAAGATCCGGGGCTAAGCACAGATACGCAGTATTTT
CASSQDPGLSTDTQYF
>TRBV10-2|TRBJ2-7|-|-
TGCGCCAGCAGTGAGGACCTCTCCTACGAGCAGTACTTC
CASSEDLSYEQYF
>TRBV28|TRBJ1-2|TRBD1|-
TGTGCCAGCAGTTCACCAGCGGCAAACAGGGGAGGCTATGGCTACACCTTC
CASSSPAANRGGYGYTF
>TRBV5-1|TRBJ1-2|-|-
TGCGCCAGCAGCTTGGGTGATTATGGCTACACCTTC
CASSLGDYGYTF
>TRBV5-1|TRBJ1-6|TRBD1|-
TGCGCCAGCAGCTTCGGGACAGGGGGTAGGTCACCCCTCCACTTT
CASSFGTGGRSPLHF
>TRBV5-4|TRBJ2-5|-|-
TGTGCCAGCAGGTCGGCAAGCGGGCCACAAGAGACCCAGTACTTC
CASRSASGPQETQYF
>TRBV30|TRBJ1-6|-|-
TGTGCCTGGAGTGTAACCGCGAATTCACCCCTCCACTTT
CAWSVTANSPLHF
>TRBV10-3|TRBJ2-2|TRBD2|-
TGTGCCATCAGTGAGGGAGGAGCGGGAGAGAATTATGGCGGGGAGCTGTTTTTT
CAISEGGAGENYGGELFF
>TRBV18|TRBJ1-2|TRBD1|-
TGTGCCAGCTCCCAGAGACAGGGAAGGGATGGCTACACCTTC
CASSQRQGRDGYTF
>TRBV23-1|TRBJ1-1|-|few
TGCGCCAGCAGGTCGCTCGACGGGGACACTGAAGCTTTCTTT
CASRSLDGDTEAFF
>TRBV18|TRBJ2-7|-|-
TGTGCCAGCTCCCCGGAGAAGGATTACGAGCAGTACTTC
CASSPEKDYEQYF
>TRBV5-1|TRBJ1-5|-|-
TGCGCCAGCAGCTTGGACCAGGGAAACCAGCCCCAGCATTTT
CASSLDQGNQPQHF
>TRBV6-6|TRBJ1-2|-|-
TGTGCCACCGCCAATAATGGCTACACCTTC
CATANNGYTF
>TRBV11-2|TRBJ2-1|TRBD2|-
TGTGCCAGCAGCTTACGGGAGGGCCTGGGTAATGAGCAGTTCTTC
CASSLREGLGNEQFF
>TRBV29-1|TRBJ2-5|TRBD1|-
TGCAGCTTTTCCGGGGACAGCCAAGAGACCCAGTACTTC
CSFSGDSQETQYF
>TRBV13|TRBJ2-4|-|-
TGTGCCAGCAGCCCCAAGGACATGAAAAACATTCAGTACTTC
CASSPKDMKNIQYF
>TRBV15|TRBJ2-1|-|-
TGTGCCACCAGCAGGCGGGACGATGAGCAGTTCTTC
CATSRRDDEQFF
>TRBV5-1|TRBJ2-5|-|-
TGCGCCAGCAGCTCCAGGGGCCCCCAAGAGACCCAGTACTTC
CASSSRGPQETQYF
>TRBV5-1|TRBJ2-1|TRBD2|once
TGCGCCAGCAGCTTTGGACTAGCGGGGCGCTCCTACAATGAGCAGTTCTTC
CASSFGLAGRSYNEQFF